One TCR beta chain is described in this entry. Sequenced by immunoSEQ multiplex PCR; TCRdb stores in-frame clones only, minus some. The sample holds over 30,000 clones, around 77% seen once. The data are from a study of blood T cell repertoires in COVID-19. V was clipped by 1 base and J by 1 base; unmatched bases: 7. There are 19 residues in the CDR3. Germline V gene sequence: CDR1 MNHEY, CDR2 SVGEGT. The sequence was obtained from a man older than 75 with active or convalescent COVID-19. Sequencing was carried out using peripheral blood. The chain couples TRBV6-2 or TRBV6-3 to TRBJ2-5, with 15 bases matching TRBD2. CDR3 nucleotides: TGTGCCAGCAGTTACTTGGGACTAGCGGGGGGCGCCCTCCAAGAGACCCAGTACTTC. Its translation: CASSYLGLAGGALQETQYF.